The 23 T cell receptor beta chains in this list originate from one sample, sequenced in a study of T cell responses to AZD1222 COVID-19 vaccine. Libraries were prepared by immunoSEQ multiplex PCR; TCRdb keeps only in-frame clonotypes and omits some of them. The data contain 20,000 to 30,000 clones, around 87% of them singletons. The specimen comprised peripheral blood, sampled 28 days after the second AZD1222 dose. The receptors here all came from an adult who received the AZD1222 COVID-19 vaccine.

The V call is TRBV20-1, the J call TRBJ2-1; maybe TRBD2 (6 bases). Trimming took 4 bases from V and 9 from J, leaving 7 bases between them. The CDR3 loop spans 10 amino acids. Per germline, CDR1 DFQATT and CDR2 SNEGSKA (reference sequence). CDR3: CSATSVEQFF. CDR3 DNA sequence: TGCAGTGCTACTAGCGTTGAGCAGTTCTTC.

This clone qualifies as medium-sized. V and J are TRBV19 and TRBJ1-5; D unresolved. Looked up from germline, CDR1 is LNHDA and CDR2 is SQIVND (reference sequence). The CDR3 has 13 residues. The V end was cut by 1 base, the J end by 10 bases, with 11 bases between. CDR3 in DNA: TGTGCCAGTAGTATAGCGACCGACGGCCCCCAGCATTTT. It codes for CASSIATDGPQHF.

A single count supports this clone. The chain links TRBV19 to TRBJ1-5; 8 positions agree with TRBD1. V shed 5 bases and J 1 base; nucleotides not matched to a gene: 4. Germline V lookup: CDR1 LNHDA, CDR2 SQIVND (reference sequence). This CDR3 comprises 15 residues. The CDR3 here is CASSWDRTSNQPQHF. The DNA for the CDR3 is TGTGCCAGTAGTTGGGACAGGACCAGCAATCAGCCCCAGCATTTT. Drawing the rest from reference TRBV19 and TRBJ1-5, the complete variable domain is DGGITQSPKYLFRKEGQNVTLSCEQNLNHDAMYWYRQDPGQGLRLIYYSQIVNDFQKGDIAEGYSVSREKKESFPLTVTSAQKNPTAFYLCASSWDRTSNQPQHFGDGTRLSIL.

The chain carries TRBV5-5 and TRBJ2-2; the D is unclear. This CDR3 has 15 residues. Germline V gene data show CDR1 as SGHKS and CDR2 as YYEKEE (reference sequence). Trimming cost V 4 bases and J 0 bases, with 10 bases left between them. CDR3 loop: CASSPGLANTGELFF. CDR3 bases: TGTGCCAGCAGCCCCGGCCTAGCGAACACCGGGGAGCTGTTTTTT.

The rearrangement links TRBV5-5 to TRBJ2-2; D is perhaps TRBD1 (5 bases). CDR1 and CDR2 from the germline V gene are SGHKS and YYEKEE (reference sequence). V was shortened by 4 bases and J by 6 bases, with 13 bases between the two germline ends. CDR3 length equals 14 residues. The CDR3 loop reads CASSEDTTAGELFF. The CDR3 DNA reads TGTGCCAGCAGCGAGGACACAACGGCCGGGGAGCTGTTTTTT.

V and J are TRBV11-3 and TRBJ2-3; 7 nucleotides line up with TRBD1. The germline V gene encodes CDR1 SGHNT and CDR2 YENEEA. The V gene end was trimmed by 5 bases and the J gene end by 4 bases; junction bases not matched to a gene: 3. The CDR3 length is 13 residues. CDR3: CASSTQGADTQYF. In nucleotides, the CDR3 is TGTGCCAGCAGCACCCAGGGGGCAGATACGCAGTATTTT.

In this sample, this clone turned up a few times. The chain is built from TRBV25-1 and TRBJ2-2; D not certain. Germline V gene sequence: CDR1 MGHDK, CDR2 SYGVNS. CDR3 length: 15 amino acids. Trimming took 4 bases from V and 5 from J, leaving 14 bases between them. The CDR3: CASSGVVQRTGELFF. In DNA, the CDR3 is TGTGCCAGCAGTGGGGTGGTACAACGGACCGGGGAGCTGTTTTTT.

The chain recombines TRBV3-1 (or the pseudogene TRBV3-2) with TRBJ2-7; TRBD2 matches at 11 bases. This CDR3 region has 14 residues. Trimming took 4 bases from V and 5 from J; bases not matched to a gene: 4. Germline assignment: CDR1 LGHDT and CDR2 YNNKEL (reference sequence). The CDR3 sequence: CASSLPTSGNEQYF. DNA of the CDR3: TGTGCCAGCAGCCTTCCGACTAGCGGGAACGAGCAGTACTTC.

This rearrangement joins TRBV18 to TRBJ2-1; 11 bases are a match to TRBD2. The V and J ends lost 3 bases and 8 bases, in that order; junction bases with no gene match: 3. Germline V CDR1 and CDR2: KGHSH, LQKENI. The CDR3 length is 14 residues. The CDR3 is CASSPTSGAHEQFF. Here the CDR3 DNA reads TGTGCCAGCTCACCGACTAGCGGGGCACATGAGCAGTTCTTC.

The rearrangement uses TRBV29-1 and TRBJ1-1; D remains ambiguous. V was clipped by 7 bases and J by 10 bases, with 22 bases between them. This CDR3 spans 13 amino acids. Germline V gene data show CDR1 as SQVTM and CDR2 as ANQGSEA. In DNA, the CDR3 is TGCAGCGCGGGGATGATGGGGTCAGTAAGAGCTTTCTTT. Its protein is CSAGMMGSVRAFF.

The chain carries TRBV7-3 and TRBJ2-2; 9 bases are a match to TRBD2. V shed 1 base, J shed 7 bases, and the junction held 10 bases outside the gene matches. Germline CDR1 is SGHTA and CDR2 is FQGTGA. The CDR3 consists of 17 residues. The chain's CDR3 is CASSLRGREGRSGELFF. The CDR3 DNA follows: TGTGCCAGCAGCTTAAGAGGGCGGGAGGGCCGAAGCGGGGAGCTGTTTTTT.

The chain employs TRBV10-1 and TRBJ2-5; D is possibly TRBD1 (6 bases). The CDR3 contains 13 residues. CDR1 WNHNN and CDR2 SYGVQD come from the germline V gene (reference sequence). Trimming took 3 bases from V and 3 from J, leaving 8 bases between them. CDR3 DNA sequence: TGCGCCAGCAGTGAAGGGGGAGAAGAGACCCAGTACTTC. This translates into CASSEGGEETQYF.

The CDR3 DNA sequence: TGTGCCAGCAGTGCTCTAGCGGAAGCCTACGAGCAGTACTTC. Protein sequence: CASSALAEAYEQYF. This sequence joins TRBV25-1 and TRBJ2-7, with 7 bases matching TRBD2. CDR3 size: 14 residues. The V gene's germline CDR1 is MGHDK and CDR2 SYGVNS. The trim removed 4 bases at V and 2 bases at J, leaving 5 bases unmatched.

This chain connects TRBV19 to TRBJ1-1; D is unclear. Trimming cost V 6 bases and J 1 base, with 9 bases left between them. The CDR3 sequence is 13 residues long. Germline V gives CDR1 LNHDA, CDR2 SQIVND (reference sequence). The CDR3 sequence: CASSVQTNTEAFF. The CDR3 DNA reads as TGTGCCAGTAGCGTACAGACGAACACTGAAGCTTTCTTT.

V is TRBV7-2 and J is TRBJ2-1, with D possibly being TRBD1 or TRBD2 (5 bases each). The CDR3 runs 15 residues. CDR1 is SGHTA, CDR2 FQGNSA, per germline. With 1 base removed from V and 2 bases from J, the gap between germline ends came to 9 bases. CDR3 residues: CASSLVGTTYNEQFF. As DNA, the CDR3 is TGTGCCAGCAGCTTAGTGGGGACGACCTACAATGAGCAGTTCTTC.

V is TRBV27 and J is TRBJ2-4, with D perhaps matching TRBD1 or TRBD2 (5 bases each). Germline CDR1 is MNHEY and CDR2 is SMNVEV (reference sequence). V was cut by 2 bases and J by 1 base, with 9 bases left in between. The CDR3 consists of 15 residues. CDR3 loop: CASSLLGTAKNIQYF. DNA of the CDR3: TGTGCCAGCAGTTTACTGGGGACCGCCAAAAACATTCAGTACTTC.

The chain recombines TRBV5-1 with TRBJ2-1, with a tentative D call TRBD2 (6 bases). Trimming removed 0 bases at V and 6 bases at J, with 13 bases between. CDR3 size: 15 residues. Germline CDR1 SGHRS, CDR2 YFSETQ. In DNA, the CDR3 is TGCGCCAGCAGCTTGGTAGCGGAGAGGTTCAATGAGCAGTTCTTC. Translated: CASSLVAERFNEQFF.

V gene TRBV6-5 combines with J gene TRBJ1-1; 10 bases are a match to TRBD1. The germline V gene has CDR1 MNHEY and CDR2 SVGAGI. The V and J ends lost 2 bases and 6 bases, in that order; junction bases with no gene match: 6. The CDR3 is 15 amino acids. CDR3 amino acids: CASSYPADRGAEAFF. As DNA, the CDR3 is TGTGCCAGCAGTTACCCGGCGGACAGGGGGGCTGAAGCTTTCTTT.

DNA for the CDR3: TGTGCCAGCAGTCCCTGGGCGGTCCAGCATTTT. It codes for CASSPWAVQHF. The gene calls are TRBV27 and TRBJ1-5; D is undetermined. The CDR3 runs 11 residues. Per the germline V gene, CDR1 is MNHEY and CDR2 is SMNVEV (reference sequence). The ends were cut back, 5 bases at V and 12 bases at J, with 11 bases in the middle.

The rearrangement joins TRBV19 to TRBJ1-4; possibly TRBD1 for D (6 bases). Trimming removed 5 bases at V and 0 bases at J, with 19 bases between. The CDR3 is 18 amino acids. CDR1 is LNHDA, CDR2 SQIVND, per germline (reference sequence). The CDR3: CASSPGQASFATNEKLFF. CDR3 coding DNA: TGTGCCAGTAGTCCGGGACAAGCTTCTTTTGCAACTAATGAAAAACTGTTTTTT.

This chain uses TRBV6-6 with TRBJ2-5, with D possibly called TRBD1 or TRBD2 (5 bases each). V lost 6 bases, J lost 5 bases, and 16 bases lay in between. The CDR3 spans 14 residues. Germline V gene data show CDR1 as MNHNY and CDR2 as SVGAGI (reference sequence). CDR3 bases: TGTGCCAGCAGATACGAGGGGTTGTCGGAGACCCAGTACTTC. As protein: CASRYEGLSETQYF.

Concerning this clone: A junction end diverges from the germline sequence, so it may reflect a read error. V gene TRBV7-7 combines with J gene TRBJ2-7; 9 bases fit TRBD1. The CDR3 is 14 residues long. CDR1 is SSHAT and CDR2 is FNYEAQ in the germline V gene (reference sequence). The CDR3 sequence is CASSRDRDSYEQYF. The CDR3 nucleotides read TGTGCTAGCAGCCGGGACAGGGACTCCTACGAGCAGTACTTC. The full variable domain, rest sourced from reference TRBV7-7 and TRBJ2-7, is GAGVSQSPRYKVTKRGQDVTLRCDPISSHATLYWYQQALGQGPEFLTYFNYEAQPDKSGLPSDRFSAERPEGSISTLTIQRTEQRDSAMYRCASSRDRDSYEQYFGPGTRLTVT.

The gene calls are TRBV6-2 or TRBV6-3 and TRBJ1-5; D call uncertain. Between the trimmed V and J ends, which lost 2 bases and 3 bases, there was a span of 17 bases. Germline V gives CDR1 MNHEY, CDR2 SVGEGT. The CDR3 runs 17 residues. The CDR3 DNA is TGTGCCAGCAGTTACCAACGACTTCTAGCTTTCAATCAGCCCCAGCATTTT. Encoded protein: CASSYQRLLAFNQPQHF.